The 20 T cell receptor beta chains in this list originate from one sample, sequenced in a study of CD8 T cell repertoires and HIV-1 epitope variants. Which antigens these TCRs recognize remains unknown. Using immunoSEQ multiplex PCR, the repertoire was profiled, and TCRdb retains in-frame clones only, with some absent. The sample contains over 3,500 clones, about 70% of which appear only once. The specimen was cultured CD8+ T cells derived from PBMCs. These receptors all come from a male donor with HIV.

The gene calls are TRBV11-3 and TRBJ2-1; the D is unclear. Looked up from germline, CDR1 is SGHNT and CDR2 is YENEEA. The ends were cut back, 4 bases at V and 9 bases at J, with 13 bases in the middle. The CDR3 runs to 13 residues. The CDR3 loop is CASSWKAVGEQFF. Here the CDR3 DNA reads TGTGCCAGCAGCTGGAAGGCGGTTGGTGAGCAGTTCTTC.

The genes are TRBV19 and TRBJ2-5, with TRBD1 matching over 10 bases. This CDR3 contains 15 residues. CDR1 LNHDA and CDR2 SQIVND come from the germline V gene (reference sequence). V lost 3 bases and J lost 5; bases outside the gene matches: 6. DNA of the CDR3: TGTGCCAGTAGTATCTCACGGACAGGGGGGGAGACCCAGTACTTC. Residues: CASSISRTGGETQYF.

This chain connects TRBV5-4 to TRBJ2-1; 9 bases match TRBD2. V dropped 3 bases and J dropped 8; count of bases not matched to a gene: 9. Germline CDR1 and CDR2: SGHNT and YYREEE (reference sequence). The CDR3 contains 15 residues. As DNA, the CDR3 is TGTGCCAGCAGCTCAGGCGGCGGGAGGGCCGATGAGCAGTTCTTC. Residues: CASSSGGGRADEQFF. The full variable domain, rest sourced from reference TRBV5-4 and TRBJ2-1, is ETGVTQSPTHLIKTRGQQVTLRCSSQSGHNTVSWYQQALGQGPQFIFQYYREEENGRGNFPPRFSGLQFPNYSSELNVNALELDDSALYLCASSSGGGRADEQFFGPGTRLTVL.

V is TRBV28 and J is TRBJ2-3; TRBD2 matches 16 bases. Looked up from germline, CDR1 is MDHEN and CDR2 is SYDVKM. V dropped 4 bases and J dropped 11; count of bases not matched to a gene: 21. The CDR3 is made up of 20 amino acids. DNA for the CDR3: TGTGCCAGCAGTTCCCCCGGGACTAGCGGGGGGGCCGGTCAGTACATGGGGCAGTATTTT. It encodes CASSSPGTSGGAGQYMGQYF.

The rearrangement uses TRBV15 and TRBJ1-1; a possible D gene is TRBD1 (6 bases). Germline loops: CDR1 LNHNV, CDR2 YYDKDF (reference sequence). V was pared by 0 bases and J by 7 bases, with 15 bases between. The CDR3 extends over 15 amino acids. Here the CDR3 DNA reads TGTGCCACCAGCAGAGATCGGAAGGGGGGGATTGAAGCTTTCTTT. It yields the protein CATSRDRKGGIEAFF.

The chain has TRBV7-6 and TRBJ2-3, with 13 bases fitting TRBD2. V was clipped by 0 bases and J by 8 bases; unmatched bases: 14. The CDR3 is 19 residues long. Germline CDR1 reads SGHVS; CDR2 reads FNYEAQ. CDR3 nucleotide sequence: TGTGCCAGCAGCTTAGCGGAAACTAGCGGGGGGGCCCACGCCGCTACGCAGTATTTT. This sequence encodes CASSLAETSGGAHAATQYF.

This clone was seen a handful of times. The chain links TRBV2 to TRBJ1-2; 7 nucleotides align to TRBD1. Per the germline V gene, CDR1 is SNHLY and CDR2 is FYNNEI. The junction had 3 bases not matched to a gene; V was cut back by 6 bases and J by 2 bases. The CDR3 length is 13 residues. The CDR3 DNA follows: TGTGCCAGCAGGGGGGGACAGAACTATGGCTACACCTTC. This sequence encodes CASRGGQNYGYTF. Full variable domain (missing parts from reference TRBV2 and TRBJ1-2): EPEVTQTPSHQVTQMGQEVILRCVPISNHLYFYWYRQILGQKVEFLVSFYNNEISEKSEIFDDQFSVERPDGSNFTLKIRSTKLEDSAMYFCASRGGQNYGYTFGSGTRLTVV.

The CDR3 bases are TGTGCCTGGAGTGTGGTACAGGGAGCCGAAAAACTGTTTTTT. It translates to CAWSVVQGAEKLFF. This chain links TRBV30 with TRBJ1-4; D may be TRBD1 (6 bases). Germline V gene data show CDR1 as GTSNPN and CDR2 as SVGIG (reference sequence). The V gene lost 0 bases and the J gene lost 8 bases, with 13 bases spanning the gap. The CDR3 has 14 amino acids.

This clone has just a few counts. The V gene is TRBV6-5, the J gene TRBJ2-7; 9 nucleotides align to TRBD2. Looked up from germline, CDR1 is MNHEY and CDR2 is SVGAGI. V lost 3 bases to trimming and J lost 4 bases; unmatched junction nucleotides: 1. The CDR3 has 13 residues. In DNA form, the CDR3 reads TGTGCCAGCAGTTATGCGGGAGGGTACGAGCAGTACTTC. It translates to CASSYAGGYEQYF.

The gene calls are TRBV6-4 and TRBJ1-5; possible D gene TRBD1, 5 bases. CDR1 and CDR2 from the germline V gene are MRHNA and SNTAGT. The CDR3 has 14 residues. V lost 6 bases, J lost 4 bases, and 13 bases lay in between. DNA for the CDR3: TGTGCCAGCAGATCCGTACAGGAAAATCAGCCCCAGCATTTT. Its translation is CASRSVQENQPQHF.

The rearrangement joins TRBV9 to TRBJ2-3; D is undetermined. In germline, CDR1 is SGDLS, CDR2 YYNGEE. V was pared by 0 bases and J by 2 bases, with 7 bases between. The CDR3 covers 14 residues. The CDR3 region is CASSVATFTDTQYF. DNA for the CDR3: TGTGCCAGCAGCGTAGCTACCTTCACAGATACGCAGTATTTT.

The gene calls are TRBV7-6 and TRBJ2-7; 7 positions match TRBD1. The V gene's germline CDR1 is SGHVS and CDR2 FNYEAQ. Trimming removed 5 bases from V and 4 bases from J; junction bases left unmatched: 5. The CDR3 length is 13 residues. In nucleotides, the CDR3 is TGTGCCAGCAGCCCCCCGACAGGGTACGAGCAGTACTTC. It codes for CASSPPTGYEQYF. The full variable domain, with the rest looked up from reference TRBV7-6 and TRBJ2-7, is GAGVSQSPRYKVTKRGQDVALRCDPISGHVSLYWYRQALGQGPEFLTYFNYEAQQDKSGLPNDRFSAERPEGSISTLTIQRTEQRDSAMYRCASSPPTGYEQYFGPGTRLTVT.

This sequence joins TRBV7-2 and TRBJ2-3, with 10 bases that match TRBD2. Germline CDR1 is SGHTA and CDR2 is FQGNSA. V dropped 8 bases and J dropped 6; count of bases not matched to a gene: 8. This CDR3 has 14 amino acids. The CDR3 bases are TGTGCCAGCGGAGCGGGAGGGCCTTATGATACGCAGTATTTT. Translation gives CASGAGGPYDTQYF.

CDR3 nucleotides: TGTGCCGGATCCCCAGGTTCTGGCTACACCTTC. This sequence encodes CAGSPGSGYTF. This chain uses TRBV2 with TRBJ1-2; D not resolved. Trimming pared 11 bases from V and 7 bases from J, leaving 14 bases between. Per germline, CDR1 SNHLY and CDR2 FYNNEI. This CDR3 has 11 amino acids. The whole variable domain, remainder taken from reference TRBV2 and TRBJ1-2, is EPEVTQTPSHQVTQMGQEVILRCVPISNHLYFYWYRQILGQKVEFLVSFYNNEISEKSEIFDDQFSVERPDGSNFTLKIRSTKLEDSAMYFCAGSPGSGYTFGSGTRLTVV.

The gene calls are TRBV9 and TRBJ1-2; D is undetermined. The V end lost 0 bases, the J end lost 3 bases, and 9 bases lay between the germline ends. The CDR3 consists of 14 residues. Germline CDR1 SGDLS, CDR2 YYNGEE. For the CDR3, the DNA is TGTGCCAGCAGCGTAGTAGAGGGCGACTATGGCTACACCTTC. Its protein product is CASSVVEGDYGYTF.

This chain connects TRBV5-6 to TRBJ2-7; possibly TRBD1 or TRBD2 for D (5 bases each). The V and J ends lost 4 bases and 3 bases respectively, with 23 bases between them. Germline assignment: CDR1 SGHDT and CDR2 YYEEEE. This CDR3 is built from 17 residues. Here the CDR3 reads CASSEGIGAVHDYEQYF. CDR3 nucleotide sequence: TGTGCCAGCAGCGAGGGGATCGGGGCGGTTCACGACTACGAGCAGTACTTC.

The J gene is TRBJ2-3, the V gene TRBV5-1, with 14 positions matching TRBD2. Germline CDR1 is SGHRS and CDR2 is YFSETQ. This CDR3 comprises 17 residues. Germline trimming cut 4 bases from V and 4 bases from J; bases unmatched to any gene: 8. CDR3 nucleotides: TGCGCCAGCAGCGCACGACTAGCGGGAGGGGCCCCAGATACGCAGTATTTT. Protein sequence: CASSARLAGGAPDTQYF.

This clone has a handful of counts. This sample includes further DNA sequences coding for the same CDR3. The V and J genes are TRBV7-2 and TRBJ1-5; D remains unclear. Trimming stripped 2 bases from V and 4 bases from J, with 6 bases between. CDR1 is SGHTA, CDR2 FQGNSA, per germline. This CDR3 is built from 13 residues. The CDR3 sequence is CASSLRPNQPQHF. CDR3 in DNA: TGTGCCAGCAGCTTACGGCCTAATCAGCCCCAGCATTTT. Together with reference TRBV7-2 and TRBJ1-5, the CDR3 gives the full variable domain: GAGVSQSPSNKVTEKGKDVELRCDPISGHTALYWYRQSLGQGLEFLIYFQGNSAPDKSGLPSDRFSAERTGGSVSTLTIQRTQQEDSAVYLCASSLRPNQPQHFGDGTRLSIL.

The chain is built from TRBV28 and TRBJ2-7, with 8 bases identical to TRBD2. Unmatched junction bases numbered 6, after V lost 6 bases and J lost 5 bases. There are 13 residues in the CDR3. Germline V gives CDR1 MDHEN, CDR2 SYDVKM. CDR3 residues: CASSEAGADEQYF. Here the CDR3 DNA reads TGTGCCAGCAGCGAAGCGGGAGCTGACGAGCAGTACTTC.

The chain links TRBV13 to TRBJ2-5, with a possible D match to TRBD2 (5 bases). CDR1 is PRHDT and CDR2 is FYEKMQ in the germline V gene (reference sequence). The CDR3 is made up of 14 amino acids. The germline V and J ends were trimmed by 1 base and 5 bases, with 11 bases remaining between them. Written as DNA, the CDR3 is TGTGCCAGCAGCTTAGCACCGGGCGGGGAGACCCAGTACTTC. Its protein product is CASSLAPGGETQYF. Variable domain in full (rest from reference TRBV13 and TRBJ2-5): AAGVIQSPRHLIKEKRETATLKCYPIPRHDTVYWYQQGPGQDPQFLISFYEKMQSDKGSIPDRFSAQQFSDYHSELNMSSLELGDSALYFCASSLAPGGETQYFGPGTRLLVL.